This T cell receptor beta chain was documented in a study of blood T cell repertoires in COVID-19. About the study: The study drew acute and convalescent COVID-19 samples from the United States, Italy and Spain. PBMCs, B-cell-depleted T cells, or T cells were the source of the cDNA or gDNA that made up the material.

Original methodology: For nucleated cells, counts were estimated from reference gene primer amplification. Measured with immunoSEQ multiplex PCR; TCRdb has only the in-frame clones, and not every one. V and J calls and clone size are as listed in that table; D and trimming were resolved from the DNA. The data show about 240,000 clones, approximately 82% seen once. The CDR3 runs to 14 residues. V was cut by 2 bases and J by 5 bases, with 11 bases left in between. CDR1 is SGHRS and CDR2 is YFSETQ in the germline V gene. The sequenced material came from peripheral blood. The V and J genes are TRBV5-1 and TRBJ2-1; maybe TRBD2 (6 bases). The TCR was taken from a woman between 18 and 29 years old with acute or convalescent COVID-19. The chain's CDR3 is CASSFSGHDNEQFF. The CDR3 nucleotides are TGCGCCAGCAGCTTTAGCGGTCACGACAATGAGCAGTTCTTC.